The clone carrying this T cell receptor beta chain occurred once. The antigen remains undetermined. The sample holds other DNA sequences that translate to the same CDR3. Germline V gene data show CDR1 as MNHEY and CDR2 as SMNVEV (reference sequence). The germline V and J ends were trimmed by 3 bases and 1 base, with 7 bases remaining between them. The CDR3 contains 13 residues. The data are from a study of shared clonotypes between healthy human individuals. Deep-level running was used for the assay. A roughly 200 ng quantity of DNA, roughly 29,000 T cell genomes, went into the sorted-subset replicate PCRs. Sequencing used immunoSEQ multiplex PCR; TCRdb keeps in-frame clones, though not all of them. The sample records under 2,500,000 clones, more than 90% being singletons. Findings of the study overall: Shared across several donors were 4% to 5% of the naive CD4 clonotypes.

The sequence derives from a man in his late teens or twenties in good health. Sequences were obtained from naive CD4+ T cells sorted from blood. As for subset: CD45RA+ positively selected. This chain connects TRBV27 to TRBJ2-7, with D hard to call. In DNA form, the CDR3 reads TGTGCCAGCAGTTTGGAAGGGTCCTACGAGCAGTACTTC. Translated: CASSLEGSYEQYF.